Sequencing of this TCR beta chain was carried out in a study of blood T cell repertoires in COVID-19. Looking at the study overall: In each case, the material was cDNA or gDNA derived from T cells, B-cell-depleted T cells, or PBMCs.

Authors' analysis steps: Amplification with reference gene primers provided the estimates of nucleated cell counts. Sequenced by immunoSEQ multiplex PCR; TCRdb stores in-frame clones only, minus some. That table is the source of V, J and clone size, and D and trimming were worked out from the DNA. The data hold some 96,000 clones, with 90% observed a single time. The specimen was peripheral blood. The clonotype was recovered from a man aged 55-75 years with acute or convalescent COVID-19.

This CDR3 reads CASSSGQATNEKLFF. CDR3 in DNA: TGTGCCAGCAGCTCGGGACAGGCAACTAATGAAAAACTGTTTTTT. The J gene is TRBJ1-4, the V gene TRBV5-8; the match to TRBD1 covers 8 bases. Trimming cost V 3 bases and J 0 bases; bases outside gene matches: 1. Per the germline V gene, CDR1 is SGHTS and CDR2 is YDEGEE. This CDR3 region has 15 residues.